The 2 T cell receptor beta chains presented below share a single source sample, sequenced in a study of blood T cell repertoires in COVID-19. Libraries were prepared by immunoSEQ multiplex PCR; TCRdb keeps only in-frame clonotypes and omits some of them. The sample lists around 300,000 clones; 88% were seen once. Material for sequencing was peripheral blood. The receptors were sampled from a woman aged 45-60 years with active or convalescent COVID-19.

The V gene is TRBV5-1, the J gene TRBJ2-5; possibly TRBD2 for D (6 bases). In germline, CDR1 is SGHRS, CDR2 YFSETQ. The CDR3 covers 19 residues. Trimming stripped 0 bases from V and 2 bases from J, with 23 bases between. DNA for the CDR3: TGCGCCAGCAGCTTGGGCCTCCCGGGACTTCCTCCCCTTCAAGAGACCCAGTACTTC. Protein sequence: CASSLGLPGLPPLQETQYF. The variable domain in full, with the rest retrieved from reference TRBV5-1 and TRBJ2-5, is KAGVTQTPRYLIKTRGQQVTLSCSPISGHRSVSWYQQTPGQGLQFLFEYFSETQRNKGNFPGRFSGRQFSNSRSEMNVSTLELGDSALYLCASSLGLPGLPPLQETQYFGPGTRLLVL.

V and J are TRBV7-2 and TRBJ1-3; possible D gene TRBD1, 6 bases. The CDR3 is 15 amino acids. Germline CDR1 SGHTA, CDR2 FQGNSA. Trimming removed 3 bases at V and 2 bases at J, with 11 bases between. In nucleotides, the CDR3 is TGTGCCAGCAGCTTCCGGCCAGGGGCTGGAAACACCATATATTTT. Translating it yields CASSFRPGAGNTIYF. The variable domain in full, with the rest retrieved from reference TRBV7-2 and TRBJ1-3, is GAGVSQSPSNKVTEKGKDVELRCDPISGHTALYWYRQSLGQGLEFLIYFQGNSAPDKSGLPSDRFSAERTGGSVSTLTIQRTQQEDSAVYLCASSFRPGAGNTIYFGEGSWLTVV.